This T cell receptor beta chain originates from a study of blood T cell repertoires in COVID-19. Across the whole study: Acute and convalescent COVID-19 specimens originated in the United States, Italy and Spain.

The CDR3 consists of 13 residues. Trimming cost V 2 bases and J 8 bases, with 10 bases left between them. This clone turned up a few times. Original handling: Cell counts per sample came from amplifying reference gene primers. The table came from immunoSEQ multiplex PCR; TCRdb's copy has only in-frame clones and leaves some out. V and J calls and clone size are as listed in that table; D and trimming were resolved from the DNA. The sample holds some 140,000 clones, approximately 86% seen once. The receptor comes from a woman aged 45-59 years who had recovered from COVID-19. Source material: peripheral blood. This chain connects TRBV12-3 or TRBV12-4 to TRBJ2-1; D possibly corresponds to TRBD2 (6 bases). The CDR3 protein is CASSLSGDYEQFF. CDR3 nucleotide sequence: TGTGCCAGCAGTTTAAGTGGGGACTATGAGCAGTTCTTC.